The entry below gives a single TCR beta chain sequence along with its context. No antigen is known for it. Qualities for individual bases were not recorded, and no much larger clone is one base off. These data originate in a study of blood T cell repertoires in COVID-19 (dated by TCRdb to about 2020). General notes on the study: The collaborator samples originated in the United States, Italy and Spain and spanned the acute and convalescent phases of COVID-19. Samples were obtained from the ongoing ImmuneRACE study (first 160 participants) and from some 1,300 subjects provided by 6 global collaborators. The prospective study material was composed of cDNA or gDNA derived from T cells, B-cell-depleted T cells, or PBMCs. Where HLA class I and class II types were available, the types were taken from metadata supplied by the sample provider, not from assay-based typing. The repertoires were released in a freely available public database meant as a resource for research on the immune response to SARS-CoV-2. Nearly every sample came with metadata listing a de-identified subject ID, COVID-19 status, age in years and sex. The dataset comprised deeply sampled blood TCRbeta repertoires from subjects exposed to, actively infected with, or recovered from COVID-19.

Paper-wide results and their limitations: Clinical and demographic metadata were provided uncurated, with the amount varying by source and participant.

The immunoSEQ Assay, a bias-controlled multiplex PCR, was used to amplify TCRbeta CDR3 regions from genomic DNA. The paper's data handling went like this. The number of nucleated cells in each sample was estimated by amplification of reference gene primers within the assay. To quantify the absolute abundance of each unique TCRbeta CDR3 rearrangement, sequence reads were collapsed and filtered. For each sample, productive Simpson clonality was calculated as the square root of Simpson's diversity index over productive rearrangements. Entries here come from immuneACCESS through TCRdb and include only in-frame sequences with V and J called. Some clones fail to appear in such tables; in the studies checked, an unresolved V gene covers under half of the shortfall, and the cause of the remainder is unknown. For V, J and clone size, that table is used; D and trimming come from the DNA. The sample includes fewer than 350,000 clones, with 89% observed a single time. Clones ranked in the top ten supply 5% to 5.5% of the sample.

Participants in the prospective study were enrolled through a virtual design, were aged 18 to 89 years, and lived in 24 United States geographic areas. In the prospective study, cohorts were assigned on the basis of participant-reported clinical history obtained from a screening survey and a study questionnaire. For ImmuneRACE Cohort 3, a participant was defined as recovered based on two consecutive negative NP/OP PCR tests, clearance by a healthcare professional, or resolution of symptoms. In the prospective study, mobile phlebotomists collected whole blood, serum and a nasopharyngeal or oropharyngeal swab from each participant. Over a roughly 2-month period, participants in the prospective study had the option of providing additional blood draws and questionnaires. Prospective study blood samples were shipped either frozen or at room temperature before DNA extraction. For CDR1 and CDR2, the germline V gene lists MNHEY and SVGAGI. The CDR3 sequence holds 14 residues, the cysteine and phenylalanine included. CDR3 DNA only is kept here, 42 bases in frame from base 1. V is trimmed back by 7 bases and J by 1 base, and the junction contains 4 bases that no gene match accounts for.

The chain employs TRBV6-5 and TRBJ2-3, with TRBD1 matching 8 junction bases. The sequence was collected from a man aged 55 to 70 who had recovered from COVID-19. Material for sequencing was PBMCs or T cells enriched from blood (not recorded which). The CDR3 region reads CASTGQGGTDTQYF. The DNA is as follows: TGTGCCAGCACTGGACAGGGAGGCACAGATACGCAGTATTTT.